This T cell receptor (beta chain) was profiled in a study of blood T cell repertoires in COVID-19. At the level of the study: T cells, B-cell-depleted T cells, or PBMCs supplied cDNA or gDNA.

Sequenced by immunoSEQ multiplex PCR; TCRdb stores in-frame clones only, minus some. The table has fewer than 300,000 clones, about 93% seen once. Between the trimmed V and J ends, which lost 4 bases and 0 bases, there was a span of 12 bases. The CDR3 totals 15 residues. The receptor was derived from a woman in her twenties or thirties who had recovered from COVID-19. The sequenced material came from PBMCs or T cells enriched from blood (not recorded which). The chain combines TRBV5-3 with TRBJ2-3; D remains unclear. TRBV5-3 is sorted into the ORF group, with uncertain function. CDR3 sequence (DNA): TGTGCCAGAAGCCCCGACGGCAGGAGCACAGATACGCAGTATTTT. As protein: CARSPDGRSTDTQYF.